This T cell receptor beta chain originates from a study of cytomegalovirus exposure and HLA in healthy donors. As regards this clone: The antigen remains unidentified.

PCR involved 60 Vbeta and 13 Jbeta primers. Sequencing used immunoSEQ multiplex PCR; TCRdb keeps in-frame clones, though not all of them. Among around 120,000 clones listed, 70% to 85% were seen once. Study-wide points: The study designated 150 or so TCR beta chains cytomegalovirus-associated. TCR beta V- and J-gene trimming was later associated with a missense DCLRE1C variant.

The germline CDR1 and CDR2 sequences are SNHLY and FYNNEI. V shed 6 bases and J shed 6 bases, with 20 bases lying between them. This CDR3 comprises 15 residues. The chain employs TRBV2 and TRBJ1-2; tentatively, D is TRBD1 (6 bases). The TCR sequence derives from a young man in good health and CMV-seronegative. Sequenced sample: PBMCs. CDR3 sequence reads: CASRRTTGTRHGYTF. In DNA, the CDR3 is TGTGCCAGCAGACGTACTACAGGGACGAGGCATGGCTACACCTTC.